This T cell receptor (beta chain) was sequenced in a study of T cells in localized non-small cell lung cancer. Comments on this clone: Its antigen is as yet unknown.

CDR3 length equals 14 residues. CDR1 is LNHDA, CDR2 SQIVND, per germline (reference sequence). Sequenced by immunoSEQ multiplex PCR; TCRdb stores in-frame clones only, minus some. The data show 7,900 or so clones, around three fifths seen once. Study conclusions and caveats: Tumor trailed uninvolved adjacent lung in T cell clonality, which peaked there. Of the top 100 tumor clones, median around 50 were in adjacent lung, more than 25 among its top 100.

This material consisted of lymph node tissue, taken before any cancer treatment. The J gene is TRBJ2-2, the V gene TRBV19, with 12 bases aligning to TRBD1. This sequence originates from a male donor aged 60 or over with stage I squamous cell lung carcinoma. CDR3 residues: CGSRGQGASGELFF. CDR3 coding DNA: TGTGGCTCGAGGGGACAGGGGGCAAGCGGGGAGCTGTTTTTT.